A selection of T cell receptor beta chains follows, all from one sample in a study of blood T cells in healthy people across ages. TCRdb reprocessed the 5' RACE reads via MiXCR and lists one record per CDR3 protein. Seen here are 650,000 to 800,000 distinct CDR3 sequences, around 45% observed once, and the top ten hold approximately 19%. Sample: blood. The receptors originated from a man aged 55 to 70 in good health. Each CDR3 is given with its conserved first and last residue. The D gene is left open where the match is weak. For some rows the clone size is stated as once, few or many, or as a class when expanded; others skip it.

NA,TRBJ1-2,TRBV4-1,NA,CASSQMDTGYGYTF,TGCGCCAGCAGCCAAATGGACACGGGCTATGGCTACACCTTC
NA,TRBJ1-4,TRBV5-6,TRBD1,CASSSFTGVEKLFF,TGTGCCAGCAGCTCATTTACAGGGGTGGAAAAACTGTTTTTT
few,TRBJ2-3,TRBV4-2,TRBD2,CASSQEWGLADSTDTQYF,TGTGCCAGCAGCCAAGAGTGGGGACTAGCGGATAGCACAGATACGCAGTATTTT
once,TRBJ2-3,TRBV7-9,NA,CASSLERFSTDTQYF,TGTGCCAGCAGCTTAGAACGGTTTAGCACAGATACGCAGTATTTT
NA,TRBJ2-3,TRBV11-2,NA,CASSLLDATDSFLDTQYF,TGTGCCAGCAGCTTACTTGATGCGACCGATTCGTTCTTAGATACGCAGTATTTT
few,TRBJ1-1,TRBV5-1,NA,CASSSEPDILTEAFF,TGCGCCAGCAGCTCAGAACCCGACATTCTCACTGAAGCTTTCTTT
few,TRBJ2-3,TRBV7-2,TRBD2,CASSPKTSSGGARVQYF,TGTGCCAGCAGCCCTAAGACCTCTAGCGGGGGGGCCCGCGTGCAGTATTTT
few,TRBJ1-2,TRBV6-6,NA,CAAVGNYGYTF,TGTGCCGCAGTCGGGAATTATGGCTACACCTTC
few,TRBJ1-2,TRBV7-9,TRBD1,CASSPFPDRVRDGYTF,TGTGCCAGCAGCCCATTCCCGGACAGGGTGAGAGATGGCTACACCTTC
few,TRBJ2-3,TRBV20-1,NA,CSAPAPSPFETDTQYF,TGCAGTGCTCCAGCCCCCTCTCCCTTTGAGACAGATACGCAGTATTTT
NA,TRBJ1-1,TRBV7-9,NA,CASSLVVTPNTEAFF,TGTGCCAGCAGCTTAGTGGTGACACCGAACACTGAAGCTTTCTTT
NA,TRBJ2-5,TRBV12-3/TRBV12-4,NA,CASSPYTTETQYF,TGTGCCAGCAGCCCCTATACGACAGAGACCCAGTACTTC
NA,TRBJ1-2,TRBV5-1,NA,CASSLGYLGATNYGYTF,TGCGCCAGCAGCTTGGGTTATCTGGGCGCAACTAACTATGGCTACACCTTC
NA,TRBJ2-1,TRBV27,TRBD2,CASSAAGETNEQFF,TGTGCCAGCAGTGCAGCGGGGGAGACCAATGAGCAGTTCTTC
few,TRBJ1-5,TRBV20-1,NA,CSARDSNSPSNQPQHF,TGCAGTGCTAGAGATAGTAACAGCCCCTCCAATCAGCCCCAGCATTTT
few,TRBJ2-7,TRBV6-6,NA,CASSSPTVSSYEQYF,TGTGCCAGCAGTTCTCCTACCGTCTCCTCCTACGAGCAGTACTTC
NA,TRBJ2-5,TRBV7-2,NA,CASSASGVQETQYF,TGTGCCAGCAGCGCGTCGGGGGTTCAAGAGACCCAGTACTTC
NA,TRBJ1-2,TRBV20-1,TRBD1,CSARDQTGGDYGYTF,TGCAGTGCTAGAGACCAGACAGGGGGGGACTATGGCTACACCTTC
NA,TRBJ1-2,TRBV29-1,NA,CSAGGQGGYTF,TGCAGCGCTGGCGGACAAGGGGGCTACACCTTC
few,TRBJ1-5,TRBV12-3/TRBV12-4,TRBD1,CASRGQGDQPQHF,TGTGCCAGCAGGGGACAGGGTGATCAGCCCCAGCATTTT
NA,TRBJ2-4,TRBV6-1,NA,CASSEEERLAKNIQYF,TGTGCCAGCAGTGAAGAGGAGAGACTAGCCAAAAACATTCAGTACTTC
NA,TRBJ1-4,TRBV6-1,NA,CASSELRGKSNEKLFF,TGTGCCAGCAGTGAACTCCGTGGGAAGTCTAATGAAAAACTGTTTTTT
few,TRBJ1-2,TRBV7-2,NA,CASSLVSVFYGYTF,TGTGCCAGCAGCTTAGTTTCAGTATTCTATGGCTACACCTTC
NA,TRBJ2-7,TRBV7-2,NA,CASSFGYERYF,TGTGCCAGCAGCTTCGGTTACGAGCGGTACTTC
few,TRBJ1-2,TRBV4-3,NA,CASSQESAGTYGYTF,TGCGCCAGCAGCCAAGAGAGTGCAGGAACCTATGGCTACACCTTC
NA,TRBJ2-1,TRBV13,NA,CASSSLPGHLYNEQFF,TGTGCCAGCAGCTCCCTGCCGGGACACCTATACAATGAGCAGTTCTTC
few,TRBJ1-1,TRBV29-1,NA,CSVNGQKNTEAFF,TGCAGCGTTAACGGACAGAAGAACACTGAAGCTTTCTTT
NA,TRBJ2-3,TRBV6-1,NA,CASSDTSPLTDTQYF,TGTGCCAGCAGTGACACCAGCCCGCTCACAGATACGCAGTATTTT
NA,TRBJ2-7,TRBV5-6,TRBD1,CASSPRDSTYEQYF,TGTGCCAGCAGCCCCCGGGACAGTACCTACGAGCAGTACTTC
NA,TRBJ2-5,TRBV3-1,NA,CASSQIPFVASSVDQETQYF,TGTGCCAGCAGCCAAATCCCATTTGTCGCGTCTAGCGTTGACCAAGAGACCCAGTACTTC
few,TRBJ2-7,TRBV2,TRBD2,CASREGGRYEQYF,TGTGCCAGCCGGGAGGGGGGGCGGTACGAGCAGTACTTC
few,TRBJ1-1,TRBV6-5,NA,CASSYSPVNTEAFF,TGTGCCAGCAGTTACTCGCCGGTGAACACTGAAGCTTTCTTT
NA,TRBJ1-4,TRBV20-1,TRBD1,CSASPGTGVNEKLFF,TGCAGTGCTAGCCCCGGGACAGGCGTTAATGAAAAACTGTTTTTT
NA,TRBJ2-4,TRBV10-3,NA,CAISGVLGAKNIQYF,TGTGCCATCAGCGGGGTCCTGGGGGCCAAAAACATTCAGTACTTC
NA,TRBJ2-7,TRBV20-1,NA,CSASFQGLLSEQYF,TGCAGTGCTAGTTTCCAGGGCCTCCTTTCCGAGCAGTACTTC
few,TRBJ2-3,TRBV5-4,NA,CASSLDLLTDTQYF,TGTGCCAGCAGCTTGGACCTACTAACAGATACGCAGTATTTT
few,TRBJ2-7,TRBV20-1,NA,CSASPATTEVGGVAYEQYF,TGCAGTGCTAGTCCGGCGACAACAGAAGTGGGCGGGGTGGCGTACGAGCAGTACTTC
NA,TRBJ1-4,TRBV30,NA,CAWNPRATSEKLFF,TGTGCCTGGAATCCCAGGGCGACTAGTGAAAAACTGTTTTTT